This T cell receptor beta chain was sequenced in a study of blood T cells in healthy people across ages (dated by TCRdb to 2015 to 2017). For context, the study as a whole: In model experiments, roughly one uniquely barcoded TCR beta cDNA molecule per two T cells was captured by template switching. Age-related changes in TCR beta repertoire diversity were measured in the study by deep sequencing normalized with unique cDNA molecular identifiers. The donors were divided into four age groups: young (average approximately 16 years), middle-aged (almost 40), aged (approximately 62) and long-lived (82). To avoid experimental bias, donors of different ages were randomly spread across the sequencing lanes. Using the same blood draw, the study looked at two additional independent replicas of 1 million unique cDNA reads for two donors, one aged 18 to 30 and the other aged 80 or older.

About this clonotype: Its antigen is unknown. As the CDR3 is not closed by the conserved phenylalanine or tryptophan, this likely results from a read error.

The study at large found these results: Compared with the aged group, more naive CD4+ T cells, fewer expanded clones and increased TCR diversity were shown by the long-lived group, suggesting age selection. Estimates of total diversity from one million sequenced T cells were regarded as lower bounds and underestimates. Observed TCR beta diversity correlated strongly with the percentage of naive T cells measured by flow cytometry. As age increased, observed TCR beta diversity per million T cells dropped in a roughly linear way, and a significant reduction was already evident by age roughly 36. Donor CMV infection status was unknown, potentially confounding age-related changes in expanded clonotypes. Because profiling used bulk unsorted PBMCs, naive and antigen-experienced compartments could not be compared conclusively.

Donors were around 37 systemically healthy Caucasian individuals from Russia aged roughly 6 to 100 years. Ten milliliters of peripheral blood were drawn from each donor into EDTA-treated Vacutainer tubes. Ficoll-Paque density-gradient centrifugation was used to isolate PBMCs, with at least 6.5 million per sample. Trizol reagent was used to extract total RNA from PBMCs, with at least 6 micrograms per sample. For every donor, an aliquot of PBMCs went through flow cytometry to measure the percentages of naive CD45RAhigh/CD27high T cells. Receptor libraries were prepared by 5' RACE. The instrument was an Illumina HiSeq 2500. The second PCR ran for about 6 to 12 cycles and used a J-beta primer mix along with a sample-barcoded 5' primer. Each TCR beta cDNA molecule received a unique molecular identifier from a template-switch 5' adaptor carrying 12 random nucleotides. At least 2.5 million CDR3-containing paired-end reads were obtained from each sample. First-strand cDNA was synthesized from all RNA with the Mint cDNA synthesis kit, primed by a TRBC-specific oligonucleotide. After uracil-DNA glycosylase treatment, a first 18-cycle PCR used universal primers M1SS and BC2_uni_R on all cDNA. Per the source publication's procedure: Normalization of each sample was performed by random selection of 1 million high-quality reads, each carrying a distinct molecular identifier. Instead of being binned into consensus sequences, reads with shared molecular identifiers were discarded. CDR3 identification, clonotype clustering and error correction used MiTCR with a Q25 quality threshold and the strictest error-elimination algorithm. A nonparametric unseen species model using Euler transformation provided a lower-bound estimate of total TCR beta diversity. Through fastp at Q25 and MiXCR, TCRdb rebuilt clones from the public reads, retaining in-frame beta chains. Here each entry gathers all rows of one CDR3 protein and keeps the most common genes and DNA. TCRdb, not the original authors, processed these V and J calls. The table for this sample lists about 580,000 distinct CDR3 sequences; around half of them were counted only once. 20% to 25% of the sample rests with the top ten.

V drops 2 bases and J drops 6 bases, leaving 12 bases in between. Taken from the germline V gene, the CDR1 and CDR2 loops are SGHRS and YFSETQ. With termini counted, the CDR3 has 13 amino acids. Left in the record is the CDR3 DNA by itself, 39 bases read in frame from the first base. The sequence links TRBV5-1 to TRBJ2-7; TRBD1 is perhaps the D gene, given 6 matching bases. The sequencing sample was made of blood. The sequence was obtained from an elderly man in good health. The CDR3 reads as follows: CASSLKDSREQYL. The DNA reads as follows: TGCGCCAGCAGCTTAAAGGACAGCCGCGAGCAGTACTTA.